The entry below gives a single TCR beta chain sequence along with its context. Which antigen it targets is not known. No base quality values were provided; no much bigger clone lies one nucleotide off. The sample originates from a study of human T cells and chemical hapten exposure (dated by TCRdb to the early 2020s). About the investigation overall: For sensitization, 2% DPC in acetone was applied to a roughly 2 cm by roughly 2 cm area of upper inner arm skin. Throughout the study period of 20 to 30 weeks, patients also received therapeutic DPC doses to the scalp every week. Patch testing was done on the upper back using Finn chambers containing 0.01% DPC, and results were scored after 6 days according to International Contact Dermatitis Research Group standards. Most of the patients in the cohort were female, and the cohort covered alopecia areata with under or over 50% scalp involvement, alopecia totalis and alopecia universalis. Libraries were combined into a pool for sequencing, and differences in TCR yield between samples came mainly from small differences in library volumes within the pool. The study tracked peripheral blood TCR repertoire changes in vivo during primary and secondary sensitization to the hapten diphenylcyclopropenone (DPC) in alopecia patients. Blood was sampled from patients pre-sensitization (week 0) and at 2, 6 and about 24 weeks after DPC sensitization. Twenty-nine alopecia patients gave blood for TCR sequencing at one to four time points (pre-sensitization, 2, 6 and 24 weeks). Both TCR alpha and TCR beta chains were sequenced from each blood RNA sample. What the work shows at the level of the full study, not this receptor alone: Significantly more large CDR3 similarity clusters were formed by expanded TCRs than by pre-sensitization or healthy control sets, consistent with antigen-driven responses. Repeated subsampling changed both the strength of the expansion versus patch-test correlation and the threshold at which the correlation became significant. Patch test score correlated positively with the number of PT1 expanded TCRs, reaching significance at thresholds 8, 16 and 32 but not at 4. No change with DPC sensitization was found in the number of TCRs above 1 in 1000 frequency, and no evidence of global repertoire structure alterations was found. Because every patient had alopecia, a presumed autoimmune disease, the patients' immune response might differ from that of healthy individuals.

Taken from the germline V gene, the CDR1 and CDR2 loops are SGHRS and YFSETQ. The CDR3 numbers 16 residues from cysteine through phenylalanine. The only DNA kept is the CDR3, 48 bases in frame from the first base. V and J lose 0 bases and 4 bases, and a span of 15 bases separates them. The time point label of this sample denotes: patch test 2, 6 weeks after DPC sensitization. The sample's treatment or condition label, in plain terms: therapeutic diphenylcyclopropenone sensitization with weekly scalp DPC. Total RNA was isolated from unfractionated whole blood collected in Tempus Blood RNA tubes. Blood at each patch-test visit was drawn before the patch test was applied. Patients were eligible if aged 18 to 70, diagnosed with alopecia and judged suitable for DPC therapy, and pregnant patients were excluded. The library came from RACE. The sequencer listed for this sample is NextSeq 500. During library preparation, unique molecular identifiers were attached to individual cDNA molecules so that TCRs could be counted quantitatively and reproducibly. In the source study's methods: A median of around 100,000 TCRs per sample was observed, with a range of about 20,000 to 690,600. V, J and CDR3 annotation of the TCR reads was carried out using the Decombinator software suite. For PS versus PT1 abundance plots, all samples were subsampled to the same number of TCRs (28,000). Expanded TCRs were defined as absent before sensitization and observed at least eight times at the 2-week time point. In TCRdb, the public reads were trimmed at Q25 with fastp and aligned with MiXCR, with productive beta chains retained. CDR3 protein duplicates are merged, each entry listing the most common genes and DNA. TCRdb's processing, not the study's, gives the V and J calls here. For this sample there are 35,000 to 50,000 distinct CDR3 sequences; roughly 10% appear just once. The ten largest clones add up to roughly 13% of the sample.

This TCR came from a woman in her 30s with alopecia areata. Some clones in this sample may be carry-over from other donors' samples. The sample in question was whole blood, obtained in connection with sensitization to the hapten diphenylcyclopropenone (DPC). Recombination joined TRBV5-1 with TRBJ2-3; the D gene could be either TRBD1 or TRBD2, each agreeing at 5 bases. The bases are TGCGCCAGCAGCTTGGGGGCGGCAGGGAGATCAGATACGCAGTATTTT. Translated, it gives CASSLGAAGRSDTQYF.